Listed below are T cell receptor beta chains from one sample, sequenced in a study of cytomegalovirus exposure and HLA in healthy donors. This table comes from immunoSEQ multiplex PCR, and its TCRdb copy is limited to in-frame clones, with some not included. The sample lists about 190,000 clones, roughly 79% seen once, with around 1.6% in the top ten. Sequencing used PBMCs. The receptors here all came from a woman under 30 in good health and CMV-seronegative. Each CDR3 is given with its conserved first and last residue. A D gene is named only where the DNA matches it firmly. Clone size appears in some rows only: once, few, many, or a class for an expanded clone.

CDR3 protein | CDR3 DNA | J gene | CDR3 length | D gene | clone size | V gene
CASSLAGGRANSPLHF | TGCGCCAGCAGCTTGGCCGGTGGCAGGGCTAATTCACCCCTCCACTTT | TRBJ1-6 | 16 | - | - | TRBV5-1
CASRVGTSVTYEQYF | TGTGCCAGCAGAGTGGGGACTAGCGTTACCTACGAGCAGTACTTC | TRBJ2-7 | 15 | TRBD2 | - | TRBV6-5
CASSFGLAGYQETQYF | TGTGCCAGCAGCTTTGGACTAGCGGGGTACCAAGAGACCCAGTACTTC | TRBJ2-5 | 16 | TRBD2 | once | TRBV7-9
CASSEATGELFF | TGCGCCAGCAGTGAAGCCACCGGGGAGCTGTTTTTT | TRBJ2-2 | 12 | - | - | TRBV10-1
CASSWRGGGAVDSPLHF | TGTGCCAGCAGTTGGAGGGGGGGCGGGGCGGTTGATTCACCCCTCCACTTT | TRBJ1-6 | 17 | - | - | TRBV28
CASLGTGDEQYF | TGTGCCAGCCTTGGGACAGGGGACGAGCAGTACTTC | TRBJ2-7 | 12 | - | - | TRBV21-1
CASSPVMREQFF | TGTGCCAGCAGCCCGGTTATGCGTGAGCAGTTCTTC | TRBJ2-1 | 12 | - | - | TRBV7-9
CASSMTGMNTEAFF | TGTGCCAGCAGCATGACAGGAATGAACACTGAAGCTTTCTTT | TRBJ1-1 | 14 | - | - | TRBV27
CASSTSQRPAEAFF | TGTGCCAGTAGTACCTCCCAACGTCCAGCTGAAGCTTTCTTT | TRBJ1-1 | 14 | - | - | TRBV19
CASSLESGSVNEQFF | TGTGCCAGCAGCTTAGAAAGCGGGAGTGTCAATGAGCAGTTCTTC | TRBJ2-1 | 15 | TRBD2 | - | TRBV11-2
CAQGPGTGGSPLHF | TGTGCCCAAGGGCCCGGGACAGGGGGTTCACCCCTCCACTTT | TRBJ1-6 | 14 | TRBD1 | - | TRBV6-1
CASNQLLRQGDYEQYF | TGTGCCAGCAACCAACTCCTAAGACAGGGTGACTACGAGCAGTACTTC | TRBJ2-7 | 16 | TRBD1 | - | TRBV28
CASSATDRVPVETQYF | TGTGCCAGTAGTGCCACCGACAGGGTCCCGGTCGAGACCCAGTACTTC | TRBJ2-5 | 16 | TRBD1 | - | TRBV19
CASSPTGGRTEAFF | TGTGCCAGCAGTCCGACAGGGGGACGAACTGAAGCTTTCTTT | TRBJ1-1 | 14 | TRBD1 | once | TRBV27